This T cell receptor (beta chain) was sequenced for a study of CD8 T cells in ankylosing spondylitis. Quantitative 5'-RACE with molecular barcodes produced the TCR beta libraries. TCRdb passed the 5' RACE reads through MiXCR, listing each CDR3 protein once. Of 150,000 to 200,000 distinct CDR3 sequences listed, 10% to 15% are singletons. Study-level points and caveats: Reported data indicate significant enrichment of disease-linked clones within matched ankylosing spondylitis synovial fluid. Blood of patients with ankylosing spondylitis appeared to be characterized by a TCR beta motif of several highly homologous variants. Disease-linked clones bore a CD8+ phenotype, appearing relatively rarely in peripheral blood.

Trimming took 3 bases from V and 0 from J, leaving 12 bases between them. This CDR3 comprises 17 residues. This clonotype was recorded many times. What it binds is unknown. Material: blood, either unsorted or a sorted T cell fraction (not recorded which). The J gene is TRBJ2-6, the V gene TRBV12-3 or TRBV12-4; TRBD1 is a possible D gene (5 bases). This clonotype originated in a female donor with ankylosing spondylitis or in good health (not recorded which). The CDR3 loop is CASSFLGLRSGANVLTF. The DNA for the CDR3 is TGTGCCAGCAGTTTTCTGGGGCTTCGCTCTGGGGCCAACGTCCTGACTTTC.